This T cell receptor beta chain was identified in a study of beta chain features in type 1 diabetes. Sorted populations all exceeded 95% purity. Study-wide findings and caveats: Any PCR bias toward short templates would affect both groups alike. The analysis here could not establish whether HLA type shapes TCRB rearrangement. The similarity of naive, central memory and Treg TCRB repertoires appeared greater among patients than among healthy donors. In every one of the four CD4+ subsets, TCRB CDR3s were moderately but significantly shorter in Type 1 diabetes patients.

In this sample, this clone turned up a few times. The antigen is unknown. Investigators reverse transcribed all isolated RNA, so they sequenced expressed TCRB transcripts. Measured with immunoSEQ multiplex PCR; TCRdb has only the in-frame clones, and not every one. The sample has more than 200,000 clones; around 16% are singletons. The sequenced sample consisted of naive CD4+ T cells from blood. The receptor comes from a man aged 25 to 40 with type 1 diabetes.

The CDR3 DNA sequence: TGCAGCGTTGAAGGCAGGGGGAATGAAAAACTGTTTTTT. This sequence encodes CSVEGRGNEKLFF. The chain carries TRBV29-1 and TRBJ1-4, with TRBD1 identical over 7 bases. This CDR3 is 13 amino acids long. Germline trimming cut 1 base from V and 5 bases from J; bases unmatched to any gene: 1. The germline gives CDR1 SQVTM, CDR2 ANQGSEA.